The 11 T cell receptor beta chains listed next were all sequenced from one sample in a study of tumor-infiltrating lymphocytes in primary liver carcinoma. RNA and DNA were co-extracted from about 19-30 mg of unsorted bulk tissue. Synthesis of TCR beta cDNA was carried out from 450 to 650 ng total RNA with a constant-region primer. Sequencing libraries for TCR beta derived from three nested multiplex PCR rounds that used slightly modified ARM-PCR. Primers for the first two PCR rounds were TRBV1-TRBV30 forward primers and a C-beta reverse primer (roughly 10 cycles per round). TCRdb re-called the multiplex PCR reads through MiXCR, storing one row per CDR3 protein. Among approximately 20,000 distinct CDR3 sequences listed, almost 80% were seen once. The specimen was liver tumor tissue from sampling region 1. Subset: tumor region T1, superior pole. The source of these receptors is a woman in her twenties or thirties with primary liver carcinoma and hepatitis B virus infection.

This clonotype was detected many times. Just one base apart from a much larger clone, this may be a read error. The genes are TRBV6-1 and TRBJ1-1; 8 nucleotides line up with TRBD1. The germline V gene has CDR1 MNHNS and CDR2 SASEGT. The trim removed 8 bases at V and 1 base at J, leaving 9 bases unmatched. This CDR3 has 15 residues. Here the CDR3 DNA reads TGTGCCAGCGATTTTTGGACAGGGACGAACACTGAAGCTTTCTTT. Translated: CASDFWTGTNTEAFF.

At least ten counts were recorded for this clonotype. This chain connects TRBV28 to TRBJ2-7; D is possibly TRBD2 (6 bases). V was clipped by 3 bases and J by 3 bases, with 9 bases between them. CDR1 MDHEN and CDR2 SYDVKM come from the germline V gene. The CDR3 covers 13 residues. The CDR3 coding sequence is TGTGCCAGCAGTTTCGCGGGAAACTACGAGCAGTACTTC. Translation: CASSFAGNYEQYF.

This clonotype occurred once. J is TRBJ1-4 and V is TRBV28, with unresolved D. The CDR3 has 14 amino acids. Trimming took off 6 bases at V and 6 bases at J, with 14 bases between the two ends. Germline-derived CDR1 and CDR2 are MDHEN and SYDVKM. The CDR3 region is CASRYPDGYEKLFF. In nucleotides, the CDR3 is TGTGCCAGCAGATATCCGGACGGGTATGAAAAACTGTTTTTT. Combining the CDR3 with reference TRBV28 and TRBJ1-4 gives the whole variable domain DVKVTQSSRYLVKRTGEKVFLECVQDMDHENMFWYRQDPGLGLRLIYFSYDVKMKEKGDIPEGYSVSREKKERFSLILESASTNQTSMYLCASRYPDGYEKLFFGSGTQLSVL.

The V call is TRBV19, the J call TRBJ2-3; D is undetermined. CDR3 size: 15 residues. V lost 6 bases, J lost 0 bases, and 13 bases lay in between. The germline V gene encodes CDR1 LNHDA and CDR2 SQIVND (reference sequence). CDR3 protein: CASSLDTRSTDTQYF. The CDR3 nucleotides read TGTGCCAGTAGCCTAGACACGAGAAGCACAGATACGCAGTATTTT. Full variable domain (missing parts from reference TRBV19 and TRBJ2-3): DGGITQSPKYLFRKEGQNVTLSCEQNLNHDAMYWYRQDPGQGLRLIYYSQIVNDFQKGDIAEGYSVSREKKESFPLTVTSAQKNPTAFYLCASSLDTRSTDTQYFGPGTRLTVL.

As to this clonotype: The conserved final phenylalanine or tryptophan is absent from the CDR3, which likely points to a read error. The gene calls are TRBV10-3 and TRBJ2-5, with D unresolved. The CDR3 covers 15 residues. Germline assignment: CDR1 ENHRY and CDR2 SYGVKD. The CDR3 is CAISKSATRRETQYS. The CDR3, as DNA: TGTGCCATCAGTAAGTCGGCTACCAGACGAGAGACCCAGTACTCC.

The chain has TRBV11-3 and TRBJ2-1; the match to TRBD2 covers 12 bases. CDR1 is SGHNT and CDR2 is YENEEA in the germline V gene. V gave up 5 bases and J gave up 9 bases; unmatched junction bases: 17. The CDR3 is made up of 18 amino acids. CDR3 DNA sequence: TGTGCCAGCAGCAACCACAGGACTAGCGGGGTGTCCCCCGGTGAGCAGTTCTTC. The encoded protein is CASSNHRTSGVSPGEQFF.

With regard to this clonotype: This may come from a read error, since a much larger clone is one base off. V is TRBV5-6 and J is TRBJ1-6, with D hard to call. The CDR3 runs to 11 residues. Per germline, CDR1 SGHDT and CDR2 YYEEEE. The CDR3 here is CANTQQGTLHF. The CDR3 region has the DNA TGTGCCAACACCCAACAAGGCACCCTCCACTTC.

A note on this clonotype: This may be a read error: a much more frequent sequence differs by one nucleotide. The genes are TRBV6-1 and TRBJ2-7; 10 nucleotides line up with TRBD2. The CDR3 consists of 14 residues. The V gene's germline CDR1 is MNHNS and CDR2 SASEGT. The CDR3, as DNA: TGTGCCAGCAGCCCTGGACTAGCGGCCTACGAGCTGTACTTC. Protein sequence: CASSPGLAAYELYF.

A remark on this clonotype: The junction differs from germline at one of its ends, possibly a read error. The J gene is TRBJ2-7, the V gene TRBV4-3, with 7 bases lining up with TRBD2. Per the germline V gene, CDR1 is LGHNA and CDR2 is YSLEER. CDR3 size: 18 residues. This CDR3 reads CANRQAVTGGHISYEQYF. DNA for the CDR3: TGCGCCAACAGGCAAGCTGTGACGGGGGGTCACATTAGCTACGAACAGTACTTC.

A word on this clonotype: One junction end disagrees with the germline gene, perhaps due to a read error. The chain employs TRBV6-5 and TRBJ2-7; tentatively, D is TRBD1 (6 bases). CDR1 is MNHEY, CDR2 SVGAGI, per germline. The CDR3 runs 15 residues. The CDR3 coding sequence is TGTGCCGGCAGCTACAAGGACAGCAGTTCCTACGAGCAGTACTTC. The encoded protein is CAGSYKDSSSYEQYF.

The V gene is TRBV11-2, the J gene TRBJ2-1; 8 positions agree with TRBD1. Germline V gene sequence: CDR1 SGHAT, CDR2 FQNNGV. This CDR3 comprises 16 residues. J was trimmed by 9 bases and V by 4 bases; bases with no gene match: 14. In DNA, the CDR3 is TGTGCCAGCAGCTATGAGGTCGGGACAGGCAATCCTGAGCAGTTCTTC. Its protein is CASSYEVGTGNPEQFF. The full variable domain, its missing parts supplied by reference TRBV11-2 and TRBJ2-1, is EAGVAQSPRYKIIEKRQSVAFWCNPISGHATLYWYQQILGQGPKLLIQFQNNGVVDDSQLPKDRFSAERLKGVDSTLKIQPAKLEDSAVYLCASSYEVGTGNPEQFFGPGTRLTVL.